Listed below are T cell receptor beta chains from one sample, sequenced in a study of cytomegalovirus exposure and HLA in healthy donors. TCRdb's copy holds only in-frame clones and misses some; the assay was immunoSEQ multiplex PCR. This table holds 100,000 or so clones, roughly 79% found once. The sample consisted of PBMCs. These receptors were taken from a woman in her 40s in good health and CMV-seronegative. Both conserved end residues are part of each CDR3. D genes are given only for firm matches. Size values are once, few and many counts, or a class for expanded clones, and some rows have none.

V gene: TRBV6-4
clone size: NA
D gene: NA
J gene: TRBJ2-2
CDR3 protein: CASSDSLTTGELFF
CDR3 DNA: TGTGCCAGCAGTGACTCCCTAACTACCGGGGAGCTGTTTTTT

V gene: TRBV5-1
clone size: NA
D gene: TRBD1
J gene: TRBJ2-7
CDR3 protein: CASSAGRGQGTEQYF
CDR3 DNA: TGCGCCAGCAGCGCAGGCAGGGGGCAGGGTACCGAGCAGTACTTC

V gene: TRBV19
clone size: NA
D gene: TRBD1
J gene: TRBJ1-1
CDR3 protein: CASSGQGVTEAFF
CDR3 DNA: TGTGCCAGTTCGGGACAGGGGGTCACTGAAGCTTTCTTT

V gene: TRBV9
clone size: NA
D gene: NA
J gene: TRBJ1-2
CDR3 protein: CASSVTGTAPPYGYTF
CDR3 DNA: TGTGCCAGCAGCGTTACAGGGACCGCCCCACCCTATGGCTACACCTTC

V gene: TRBV5-6
clone size: few
D gene: TRBD2
J gene: TRBJ2-3
CDR3 protein: CASSLVASGESTQYF
CDR3 DNA: TGTGCCAGCAGCTTGGTGGCTAGCGGGGAATCTACGCAGTATTTT

V gene: TRBV25-1
clone size: NA
D gene: TRBD1
J gene: TRBJ1-1
CDR3 protein: CASSDPARTGNTEAFF
CDR3 DNA: TGTGCCAGCAGTGACCCCGCGCGGACAGGGAACACTGAAGCTTTCTTT

V gene: TRBV19
clone size: NA
D gene: NA
J gene: TRBJ2-7
CDR3 protein: CASSIGLEQYF
CDR3 DNA: TGTGCCAGTAGTATAGGGCTCGAGCAGTACTTC

V gene: TRBV6-4
clone size: NA
D gene: TRBD2
J gene: TRBJ2-1
CDR3 protein: CASSETSGGLEFF
CDR3 DNA: TGTGCCAGCAGTGAAACTAGCGGGGGATTGGAGTTCTTC

V gene: TRBV11-2
clone size: once
D gene: TRBD2
J gene: TRBJ2-1
CDR3 protein: CASSLDLAGGYEQFF
CDR3 DNA: TGTGCCAGCAGCTTAGATCTAGCGGGAGGGTATGAGCAGTTCTTC

V gene: TRBV25-1
clone size: NA
D gene: NA
J gene: TRBJ1-2
CDR3 protein: CASSAGRDYGYTF
CDR3 DNA: TGTGCCAGCAGTGCTGGCAGGGACTATGGCTACACCTTC

V gene: TRBV6-5
clone size: once
D gene: TRBD1
J gene: TRBJ2-1
CDR3 protein: CASSQTGDEQFF
CDR3 DNA: TGTGCCAGCAGTCAAACAGGGGATGAGCAGTTCTTC

V gene: TRBV7-9
clone size: NA
D gene: NA
J gene: TRBJ1-6
CDR3 protein: CASSPDSLMVSPLHF
CDR3 DNA: TGTGCCAGCAGCCCCGACAGCCTAATGGTTTCACCCCTCCACTTT

V gene: TRBV4-2
clone size: NA
D gene: TRBD1
J gene: TRBJ1-2
CDR3 protein: CASSQVRQGAGRGYTF
CDR3 DNA: TGTGCCAGCAGCCAAGTACGTCAGGGGGCAGGTCGTGGCTACACCTTC

V gene: TRBV6-5
clone size: NA
D gene: NA
J gene: TRBJ2-7
CDR3 protein: CASTLQGHEQYF
CDR3 DNA: TGTGCCAGCACCCTACAGGGACACGAGCAGTACTTC

V gene: TRBV7-3
clone size: NA
D gene: NA
J gene: TRBJ2-5
CDR3 protein: CASSLGASGPQETQYF
CDR3 DNA: TGTGCCAGCAGCCTTGGGGCGTCAGGCCCCCAAGAGACCCAGTACTTC

V gene: TRBV19
clone size: NA
D gene: NA
J gene: TRBJ2-5
CDR3 protein: CASSMMGQGGETQYF
CDR3 DNA: TGTGCCAGTAGTATGATGGGGCAGGGGGGCGAGACCCAGTACTTC

V gene: TRBV19
clone size: once
D gene: NA
J gene: TRBJ2-5
CDR3 protein: CASSIAGVGETQYF
CDR3 DNA: TGTGCCAGTAGTATAGCAGGGGTGGGGGAGACCCAGTACTTC

V gene: TRBV7-9
clone size: NA
D gene: NA
J gene: TRBJ2-5
CDR3 protein: CSSSSPQPAGQETQYF
CDR3 DNA: TGTTCCAGCAGCTCCCCCCAGCCGGCGGGTCAAGAGACCCAGTACTTC

V gene: TRBV6-5
clone size: NA
D gene: NA
J gene: TRBJ1-5
CDR3 protein: CASSADSYQPQHF
CDR3 DNA: TGTGCCAGCAGTGCGGACTCTTATCAGCCCCAGCATTTT

V gene: TRBV30
clone size: NA
D gene: TRBD1
J gene: TRBJ2-7
CDR3 protein: CAWSDRGHEQYF
CDR3 DNA: TGTGCCTGGAGTGACAGGGGCCACGAGCAGTACTTC

V gene: TRBV18
clone size: NA
D gene: TRBD1
J gene: TRBJ1-1
CDR3 protein: CASSQGQGADTEAFF
CDR3 DNA: TGTGCCAGCTCCCAGGGACAGGGGGCCGACACTGAAGCTTTCTTT

V gene: TRBV25-1
clone size: NA
D gene: NA
J gene: TRBJ2-7
CDR3 protein: CASSDDPGDYEQYF
CDR3 DNA: TGTGCCAGCAGTGATGACCCGGGGGACTACGAGCAGTACTTC

V gene: TRBV28
clone size: few
D gene: TRBD2
J gene: TRBJ2-5
CDR3 protein: CASSPGTSGRGWETQYF
CDR3 DNA: TGTGCCAGCAGTCCTGGGACTAGCGGGAGGGGGTGGGAGACCCAGTACTTC

V gene: TRBV9
clone size: NA
D gene: NA
J gene: TRBJ2-2
CDR3 protein: CASSVVGVVANTGELFF
CDR3 DNA: TGTGCCAGCAGCGTAGTGGGCGTAGTGGCGAACACCGGGGAGCTGTTTTTT

V gene: TRBV30
clone size: NA
D gene: NA
J gene: TRBJ1-5
CDR3 protein: CAWSGDPSQPQHF
CDR3 DNA: TGTGCCTGGAGCGGAGATCCGAGTCAGCCCCAGCATTTT

V gene: TRBV21-1
clone size: NA
D gene: NA
J gene: TRBJ1-5
CDR3 protein: CASSKCPFRYSNQPQHF
CDR3 DNA: TGTGCCAGCAGCAAGTGCCCGTTCAGGTATAGCAATCAGCCCCAGCATTTT

V gene: TRBV6-5
clone size: NA
D gene: NA
J gene: TRBJ2-7
CDR3 protein: CASSYGHPSSYEQYF
CDR3 DNA: TGTGCCAGCAGTTACGGACACCCGAGCTCCTACGAGCAGTACTTC

V gene: TRBV1
clone size: NA
D gene: NA
J gene: TRBJ2-7
CDR3 protein: CTSSPHRAREVSYEQYF
CDR3 DNA: TGCACCAGCAGCCCCCACCGCGCGCGGGAGGTCTCCTACGAGCAGTACTTC

V gene: TRBV7-7
clone size: NA
D gene: NA
J gene: TRBJ2-3
CDR3 protein: CASSAGHKSTDTQYF
CDR3 DNA: TGTGCTAGCAGCGCGGGCCATAAGAGCACAGATACGCAGTATTTT

V gene: TRBV6-1
clone size: NA
D gene: NA
J gene: TRBJ1-1
CDR3 protein: CASSFPESGNTEAFF
CDR3 DNA: TGTGCCAGCAGTTTCCCAGAGTCGGGGAACACTGAAGCTTTCTTT

V gene: TRBV7-6
clone size: NA
D gene: TRBD2
J gene: TRBJ2-3
CDR3 protein: CASSLELAGADTQYF
CDR3 DNA: TGTGCCAGCAGCTTAGAGCTAGCGGGGGCAGATACGCAGTATTTT

V gene: TRBV15
clone size: NA
D gene: TRBD2
J gene: TRBJ2-1
CDR3 protein: CATSRQGTSGRREQFF
CDR3 DNA: TGTGCCACCAGCAGACAAGGGACTAGCGGGAGGAGGGAGCAGTTCTTC

V gene: TRBV7-3
clone size: NA
D gene: NA
J gene: TRBJ1-1
CDR3 protein: CASSLGGPNTEAFF
CDR3 DNA: TGTGCCAGCAGCTTAGGGGGCCCGAACACTGAAGCTTTCTTT

V gene: TRBV21-1
clone size: NA
D gene: NA
J gene: TRBJ1-6
CDR3 protein: CASSKVPDRGSYNSPLHF
CDR3 DNA: TGTGCCAGCAGCAAAGTCCCAGACAGGGGTTCCTATAATTCACCCCTCCACTTT

V gene: TRBV18
clone size: NA
D gene: TRBD2
J gene: TRBJ2-7
CDR3 protein: CASSPLAGSYEQYF
CDR3 DNA: TGTGCCAGCTCACCATTAGCGGGCAGCTACGAGCAGTACTTC

V gene: TRBV6-6
clone size: few
D gene: NA
J gene: TRBJ1-4
CDR3 protein: CASRPSVVNEKLFF
CDR3 DNA: TGTGCCAGCAGACCTAGCGTAGTTAATGAAAAACTGTTTTTT

V gene: TRBV5-4
clone size: few
D gene: NA
J gene: TRBJ1-1
CDR3 protein: CAAGAANTEAFF
CDR3 DNA: TGTGCGGCAGGGGCGGCGAACACTGAAGCTTTCTTT

V gene: TRBV9
clone size: NA
D gene: NA
J gene: TRBJ2-1
CDR3 protein: CASSVWERVNEQFF
CDR3 DNA: TGTGCCAGCAGCGTTTGGGAGAGGGTCAATGAGCAGTTCTTC

V gene: TRBV5-6
clone size: NA
D gene: TRBD2
J gene: TRBJ2-3
CDR3 protein: CASSLLAGGPEAADTQYF
CDR3 DNA: TGTGCCAGCAGCTTACTAGCGGGGGGGCCGGAAGCGGCAGATACGCAGTATTTT

V gene: TRBV7-9
clone size: few
D gene: TRBD2
J gene: TRBJ2-1
CDR3 protein: CASSLGIPGLGNEQFF
CDR3 DNA: TGTGCCAGCAGCTTAGGCATCCCTGGACTAGGAAATGAGCAGTTCTTC